A selection of T cell receptor beta chains follows, all from one sample in a study of OX40 agonist ivuxolimab in advanced cancers. Sequencing was performed with immunoSEQ multiplex PCR; in TCRdb, only in-frame clones are kept and a portion is missing. The repertoire holds about 64,000 clones, with 85% as singletons. The sample consisted of CD4+ or CD8+ T cells sorted from blood, taken in a trial of the OX40 agonist ivuxolimab. The receptor set was obtained from an adult with an advanced solid tumor such as melanoma, head and neck, liver or kidney cancer. Each CDR3 is given with its conserved first and last residue. The D gene is left open where the match is weak. Clone sizes are given selectively: once, few, many, or a class where the clone is expanded.

abundance,v_gene,d_gene,j_gene,CDR3nt,CDR3aa
NA,TRBV14,NA,TRBJ2-7,TGTGCCAGCAGCCAAGGTGGGGTGCTGGGGGAGCAGTACTTC,CASSQGGVLGEQYF
NA,TRBV30,NA,TRBJ2-5,TGTGCCTGGAGTGTACAAGGGGCAGAGACCCAGTACTTC,CAWSVQGAETQYF
NA,TRBV5-1,NA,TRBJ2-7,TGCGCCAGCAGCTGGAGGGCCGGGCAGAGGACTTCCTACGAGCAGTACTTC,CASSWRAGQRTSYEQYF
once,TRBV5-1,NA,TRBJ2-1,TGCGCCAGCAGCTTGACGCGGGAGCAGTTCTTC,CASSLTREQFF
NA,TRBV6-5,TRBD1,TRBJ1-2,TGTGCCAGCAGTTACACTGGACAGGGGGCGAGCTATGGCTACACCTTC,CASSYTGQGASYGYTF
NA,TRBV4-1,NA,TRBJ1-3,TGCGCCAGCAGCCAAGGGGTAGGGAGCTCTGGAAACACCATATATTTT,CASSQGVGSSGNTIYF
NA,TRBV7-6,NA,TRBJ2-7,TGTGCCAGCAGCCGAGGTGACCGGGACGTGGGAGAGCAGTACTTC,CASSRGDRDVGEQYF
NA,TRBV19,TRBD1,TRBJ2-2,TGTGCCAGTAGTCCCCGACGGACAGGGGACACCGGGGAGCTGTTTTTT,CASSPRRTGDTGELFF
NA,TRBV18,TRBD2,TRBJ2-3,TGTGCCAGCTCCCCTTCCCGGGGGGGCACAGATACGCAGTATTTT,CASSPSRGGTDTQYF
NA,TRBV7-3,TRBD2,TRBJ2-2,TGTGCCAGCGGGACTAGCGGGAGTTCGGACACCGGGGAGCTGTTTTTT,CASGTSGSSDTGELFF
NA,TRBV28,NA,TRBJ2-4,TGTGCCAGCAGTTTTCCTGCTGGAGGAAACATTCAGTACTTC,CASSFPAGGNIQYF
once,TRBV10-2,NA,TRBJ2-1,TGCGCCAGCAACCCTAGCTTCTACAATGAGCAGTTCTTC,CASNPSFYNEQFF
NA,TRBV28,NA,TRBJ1-2,TGTGCCAGCAGTTTAATCCCCGGGACTGACTATGGCTACACCTTC,CASSLIPGTDYGYTF
NA,TRBV27,NA,TRBJ2-3,TGTGCCAGCAGTTCCTCCCGCACAGATACGCAGTATTTT,CASSSSRTDTQYF
NA,TRBV5-4,NA,TRBJ2-1,TGTGCCAGCAGCTTGCCGGCCCCTAGCTATGAGCAGTTCTTC,CASSLPAPSYEQFF
few,TRBV11-3,NA,TRBJ1-1,TGTGCCAGCAGCTTAAACAGGAACACTGAAGCTTTCTTT,CASSLNRNTEAFF
NA,TRBV11-2,NA,TRBJ1-1,TGTGCCAGCAGCTTAAGTCAGGCGAACACTGAAGCTTTCTTT,CASSLSQANTEAFF
NA,TRBV6-1,TRBD2,TRBJ2-7,TGTGCCAGCAGTGTCGGCTGGGGAGGACTAGCGGGAATCGAGCAGTACTTC,CASSVGWGGLAGIEQYF
NA,TRBV19,NA,TRBJ2-7,TGTGCCAGTAGCTCCGGGGACACCTCCTACGAGCAGTACTTC,CASSSGDTSYEQYF
medium-sized,TRBV6-1,TRBD2,TRBJ2-3,TGTGCCAGCAGTGAAGCGGGGGGGATTAGCACAGATACGCAGTATTTT,CASSEAGGISTDTQYF
NA,TRBV29-1,TRBD1,TRBJ1-1,TGCAGCGTTGAAGGGGACAGGGGGCCCAACACTGAAGCTTTCTTT,CSVEGDRGPNTEAFF
few,TRBV5-5,NA,TRBJ1-5,TGTGCCAGCAGCTTGTTGGCAATAAATCAGCCCCAGCATTTT,CASSLLAINQPQHF
once,TRBV5-1,TRBD1,TRBJ2-7,TGCGCCAGCAGCTTGGTCGGGACAGGGTCCTACGAGCAGTACTTC,CASSLVGTGSYEQYF
NA,TRBV23-1,TRBD1,TRBJ1-5,TGCGCCAGCAGTCAATGTAAGGGGGCGAGCAATCAGCCCCAGCATTTT,CASSQCKGASNQPQHF
NA,TRBV2,NA,TRBJ1-5,TGTGCCAGCAGCGTACAGGGCAGTCAGCCCCAGCATTTT,CASSVQGSQPQHF
NA,TRBV7-6,NA,TRBJ1-3,TGTGCCAGCAGCTTAGGTCCCCCCACGTCTGGAAACACCATATATTTT,CASSLGPPTSGNTIYF
once,TRBV7-3,NA,TRBJ2-3,TGTGCCAGCAGCTTTAAGGGGACAGATACGCAGTATTTT,CASSFKGTDTQYF
NA,TRBV19,TRBD2,TRBJ2-3,TGTGCCAGTAGTTTTAGCGGGACCACAGATACGCAGTATTTT,CASSFSGTTDTQYF
NA,TRBV28,NA,TRBJ1-2,TGTGCCAGCAGTTTAAACAACTATGGCTACACCTTC,CASSLNNYGYTF
NA,TRBV7-3,NA,TRBJ2-1,TGTGCCAGCAGCTTAAAGGGTGGGGACCACTACAATGAGCAGTTCTTC,CASSLKGGDHYNEQFF
few,TRBV11-1,NA,TRBJ2-5,TGTGCCAGCAGCTTAATTTCCAGGGATGGGATCCAAGAGACCCAGTACTTC,CASSLISRDGIQETQYF
once,TRBV4-1,NA,TRBJ2-3,TGCGCCAGCAGCCGCACCGGGACTCCCCCCCCAGATACGCAGTATTTT,CASSRTGTPPPDTQYF